These 32 T cell receptor beta chains came from one sample sequenced in a study of CD8+ T cells in alopecia areata. Following extraction, RNA underwent reverse transcription to cDNA, which served as the sequencing template. Only in-frame clones appear in the TCRdb table, and some are missing; sequencing was by immunoSEQ multiplex PCR. The sample consists of 100,000 to 150,000 clones, 50% to 60% of them appearing once. Here the sequenced sample was CD4+ T cells sorted from blood, taken at week 0. The receptors shown here come from a human donor with alopecia areata.

In its sample, this clone was seen a few times. V usage is TRBV10-3 and J usage is TRBJ2-1, with TRBD2 as a possible D gene (6 bases). Germline V CDR1 and CDR2: ENHRY, SYGVKD. The CDR3 covers 17 residues. V lost 3 bases, J lost 6 bases, and 21 bases lay in between. CDR3 sequence (DNA): TGTGCCATCAGTGACCCCTTCCGGGGGTATGGGAGCAATGAGCAGTTCTTC. Residues: CAISDPFRGYGSNEQFF.

J is TRBJ1-2 and V is TRBV29-1; 8 bases align to TRBD1. CDR1 is SQVTM and CDR2 is ANQGSEA in the germline V gene. The CDR3 is 13 residues long. V gave up 4 bases and J gave up 8 bases; unmatched junction bases: 9. The CDR3 loop is CSVVGQGAGGYTF. The CDR3 DNA sequence: TGCAGCGTTGTGGGGCAGGGGGCGGGCGGCTACACCTTC.

The genes are TRBV7-6 and TRBJ1-5; D is perhaps TRBD1 (6 bases). The V and J ends lost 5 bases and 4 bases respectively, with 15 bases between them. Germline V gives CDR1 SGHVS, CDR2 FNYEAQ. This CDR3 region has 15 residues. Here the CDR3 DNA reads TGTGCCAGCAGCCCGGGGGCAGGCCCTAATCAGCCCCAGCATTTT. This translates into CASSPGAGPNQPQHF.

The chain is built from TRBV30 and TRBJ1-1; 8 bases agree with TRBD1. The CDR3 loop spans 13 amino acids. The ends lost 5 bases at V and 0 bases at J; junction bases unmatched: 2. Germline-derived CDR1 and CDR2 are GTSNPN and SVGIG (reference sequence). The CDR3 protein is CAWDRGMNTEAFF. The CDR3 DNA reads as TGTGCCTGGGACAGGGGAATGAACACTGAAGCTTTCTTT.

This clone was observed once. This rearrangement joins TRBV9 to TRBJ2-7; possible D gene TRBD1, 5 bases. V lost 0 bases to trimming and J lost 2 bases, with 9 bases between them. The length of the CDR3 is 14 residues. The germline gives CDR1 SGDLS, CDR2 YYNGEE. The CDR3 sequence is CASSVATGTYEQYF. The DNA of the CDR3 is TGTGCCAGCAGCGTAGCAACAGGAACCTACGAGCAGTACTTC.

The genes are TRBV5-1 and TRBJ2-1, with TRBD2 as a possible D gene (6 bases). The CDR3 spans 14 residues. Trimming took 1 base from V and 9 from J, leaving 14 bases between them. In germline, CDR1 is SGHRS, CDR2 YFSETQ. CDR3 in DNA: TGCGCCAGCAGCTTGACCGGGAGTGGGGGTGAGCAGTTCTTC. Its translation: CASSLTGSGGEQFF.

This clone was counted only a few times. V and J are TRBV6-6 and TRBJ1-2, with a possible D match to TRBD1 (6 bases). Germline values: CDR1 MNHNY, CDR2 SVGAGI (reference sequence). The CDR3 is 15 amino acids. V was cut by 4 bases and J by 4 bases, with 16 bases left in between. The CDR3 sequence: CASSWGRGRGYGYTF. The CDR3 DNA is TGTGCCAGCAGTTGGGGCAGGGGCCGCGGCTATGGCTACACCTTC.

The rearrangement links TRBV7-3 to TRBJ2-2; 7 nucleotides agree with TRBD2. The CDR3 length is 14 residues. Germline CDR1 SGHTA, CDR2 FQGTGA. V lost 4 bases, J lost 6 bases, and 5 bases stayed unmatched. The CDR3 sequence is CASSSTSAPGELFF. The CDR3 nucleotides read TGTGCCAGCAGCTCCACTAGCGCCCCCGGGGAGCTGTTTTTT. The variable domain in full, completed from reference TRBV7-3 and TRBJ2-2, reads GAGVSQTPSNKVTEKGKYVELRCDPISGHTALYWYRQSLGQGPEFLIYFQGTGAADDSGLPNDRFFAVRPEGSVSTLKIQRTERGDSAVYLCASSSTSAPGELFFGEGSRLTVL.

The chain has TRBV25-1 and TRBJ1-1, with unresolved D. Germline V CDR1 and CDR2: MGHDK, SYGVNS. Trimming left V 5 bases short and J 0 bases short, with 13 bases between. CDR3 length: 15 amino acids. This CDR3 is CASSPRSDMNTEAFF. The CDR3 nucleotides are TGTGCCAGCAGTCCTCGTTCAGACATGAACACTGAAGCTTTCTTT.

This clone was observed a handful of times. The rearrangement joins TRBV7-9 to TRBJ2-3; D is ambiguous. V lost 3 bases to trimming and J lost 0 bases, with 7 bases between them. Looked up from germline, CDR1 is SEHNR and CDR2 is FQNEAQ (reference sequence). The CDR3 runs to 14 residues. CDR3 amino acids: CASSFGRSTDTQYF. Written as DNA, the CDR3 is TGTGCCAGCAGCTTTGGCAGGAGCACAGATACGCAGTATTTT.

This chain connects TRBV5-1 to TRBJ1-4; 7 bases fit TRBD1. Germline V gives CDR1 SGHRS, CDR2 YFSETQ. The junction had 6 bases not matched to a gene; V was cut back by 4 bases and J by 6 bases. This CDR3 has 14 residues. CDR3 bases: TGCGCCAGCAGCCTCGACAGGGAAGATGAAAAACTGTTTTTT. Residues: CASSLDREDEKLFF.

This clone was seen more than once but under ten times. The chain is built from TRBV6-6 and TRBJ1-5, with D possibly being TRBD1 (5 bases). CDR3 length: 15 residues. Trimming removed 7 bases from V and 0 bases from J, with 13 bases in between. Germline CDR1 MNHNY, CDR2 SVGAGI (reference sequence). DNA of the CDR3: TGTGCCAGCACCAACAGGCCAAATAGCAATCAGCCCCAGCATTTT. Its translation: CASTNRPNSNQPQHF.

This clone was detected a few times. One junction end does not reproduce the germline sequence, and a read error may be involved. The rearrangement joins TRBV7-2 to TRBJ1-2; D gene ambiguous. Looked up from germline, CDR1 is SGHTA and CDR2 is FQGNSA. The CDR3 totals 13 residues. As DNA, the CDR3 is TGTGCCAGCAGATTAGCGGTGAACTATGGCTACACCTTC. Translating gives CASRLAVNYGYTF.

V usage is TRBV11-1 and J usage is TRBJ2-1; D is perhaps TRBD1 (6 bases). The CDR3 spans 15 residues. Germline lookup yields CDR1 SGHAT and CDR2 FQDESV (reference sequence). V was cut by 5 bases and J by 2 bases, with 13 bases left in between. CDR3 region: CASSKDRTPYNEQFF. For the CDR3, the DNA is TGTGCCAGCAGCAAAGACAGGACTCCCTACAATGAGCAGTTCTTC.

CDR3 loop: CSAGGLAGETQYF. The DNA for the CDR3 is TGCAGCGCCGGGGGACTAGCGGGGGAGACCCAGTACTTC. The chain couples TRBV29-1 to TRBJ2-5; 13 nucleotides agree with TRBD2. The junction had 4 bases not matched to a gene; V was cut back by 7 bases and J by 5 bases. This CDR3 spans 13 amino acids. Germline V lookup: CDR1 SQVTM, CDR2 ANQGSEA.

The CDR3 protein is CASRDPLNTGELFF. The CDR3 DNA sequence: TGTGCCAGCAGAGACCCCTTGAACACCGGGGAGCTGTTTTTT. The chain recombines TRBV2 with TRBJ2-2; no clear D. Germline lookup yields CDR1 SNHLY and CDR2 FYNNEI. This CDR3 region has 14 residues. The V gene lost 6 bases and the J gene lost 1 base, with 9 bases spanning the gap.

This clone was recorded a few times. The chain has TRBV29-1 and TRBJ2-1; tentatively, D is TRBD2 (6 bases). Germline values: CDR1 SQVTM, CDR2 ANQGSEA. V was shortened by 4 bases and J by 2 bases, with 15 bases between the two germline ends. The CDR3 extends over 15 amino acids. The CDR3 reads CSVVGRLEAYNEQFF. CDR3 in DNA: TGCAGCGTTGTTGGGCGACTAGAAGCCTACAATGAGCAGTTCTTC.

This chain links TRBV7-6 with TRBJ2-5; D might be TRBD2 (5 bases). Germline CDR1 reads SGHVS; CDR2 reads FNYEAQ. This CDR3 region has 15 residues. The germline V and J ends were trimmed by 3 bases and 5 bases, with 16 bases remaining between them. CDR3 DNA: TGTGCCAGCAGCTTTGCCCCCGGGGTTGAGGAGACCCAGTACTTC. Protein product: CASSFAPGVEETQYF.

This clone was detected a few times. The chain couples TRBV19 to TRBJ2-7; 9 bases agree with TRBD1. V trimming: 3 bases; J trimming: 0 bases; junction bases outside the gene matches: 9. Looked up from germline, CDR1 is LNHDA and CDR2 is SQIVND (reference sequence). The CDR3 extends over 17 amino acids. The CDR3 loop reads CASSISGQGPDSYEQYF. CDR3 coding DNA: TGTGCCAGTAGTATTTCGGGACAGGGACCTGACTCCTACGAGCAGTACTTC.

This clone occurred a few times. Other DNA sequences in the sample encode the same CDR3. The chain couples TRBV10-3 to TRBJ2-3; a possible D gene is TRBD1 (6 bases). The V gene's germline CDR1 is ENHRY and CDR2 SYGVKD. V lost 8 bases and J 0 bases, leaving 6 bases between the germline ends. The CDR3 consists of 12 residues. The CDR3 loop reads CAIGQSTDTQYF. Written as DNA, the CDR3 is TGTGCCATCGGACAGAGCACAGATACGCAGTATTTT.

The table lists this clone with a count of one. This chain uses TRBV15 with TRBJ2-5, with TRBD2 as a possible D gene (6 bases). The V end lost 0 bases, the J end lost 5 bases, and 16 bases lay between the germline ends. CDR3 length: 16 residues. Germline assignment: CDR1 LNHNV and CDR2 YYDKDF (reference sequence). This CDR3 reads CATSRDPADRGETQYF. The CDR3 DNA sequence: TGTGCCACCAGCAGAGATCCGGCAGACCGGGGGGAGACCCAGTACTTC.

The sample holds a few counts of this clone. The chain joins TRBV7-3 to TRBJ2-5; tentative D call: TRBD1 (5 bases). The CDR3 consists of 13 residues. Per the germline V gene, CDR1 is SGHTA and CDR2 is FQGTGA. Trimming took 5 bases from V and 2 from J, leaving 9 bases between them. In DNA form, the CDR3 reads TGTGCCAGCAGCCTCAGACAGCAAGAGACCCAGTACTTC. This gives the protein CASSLRQQETQYF.

This chain joins TRBV5-1 and TRBJ1-1, with D unclear. The germline CDR1 and CDR2 sequences are SGHRS and YFSETQ. Trimming took off 1 base at V and 0 bases at J, with 7 bases between the two ends. CDR3 length: 14 amino acids. The CDR3 DNA follows: TGCGCCAGCAGCTTGACAGACATGAACACTGAAGCTTTCTTT. This codes for CASSLTDMNTEAFF.

The CDR3 region is CASSEAVWAGASYGYTF. The DNA of the CDR3 is TGTGCCAGCAGTGAAGCGGTATGGGCCGGAGCCTCTTATGGCTACACCTTC. This chain connects TRBV6-1 to TRBJ1-2, with no clear D. Between the trimmed V and J ends, which lost 0 bases and 5 bases, there was a span of 19 bases. This CDR3 is 17 amino acids long. Looked up from germline, CDR1 is MNHNS and CDR2 is SASEGT.

V and J are TRBV6-5 and TRBJ1-1, with 8 bases aligning to TRBD1. J was trimmed by 1 base and V by 0 bases; bases with no gene match: 1. Germline CDR1 MNHEY, CDR2 SVGAGI. This CDR3 is 15 amino acids long. CDR3 protein: CASSYSGQANTEAFF. The CDR3, as DNA: TGTGCCAGCAGTTACTCGGGACAGGCGAACACTGAAGCTTTCTTT.

The chain has TRBV7-8 and TRBJ2-1; 8 bases are shared with TRBD1. Germline CDR1 reads SGHVS; CDR2 reads FQNEAQ. This CDR3 spans 15 amino acids. The ends lost 1 base at V and 6 bases at J; junction bases unmatched: 5. The CDR3 DNA is TGTGCCAGCAGCTTAGGACAGGGGCTAATCAATGAGCAGTTCTTC. It yields the protein CASSLGQGLINEQFF.

The V gene is TRBV13, the J gene TRBJ2-5; D unclear. Germline CDR1 reads PRHDT; CDR2 reads FYEKMQ (reference sequence). The V gene lost 0 bases and the J gene lost 5 bases, with 13 bases spanning the gap. This CDR3 is built from 15 residues. CDR3 coding DNA: TGTGCCAGCAGCTTAGGCTGGCCGCATAGGGAGACCCAGTACTTC. Protein sequence: CASSLGWPHRETQYF.

The gene calls are TRBV28 and TRBJ1-2; unclear D gene. Germline loops: CDR1 MDHEN, CDR2 SYDVKM. V was shortened by 2 bases and J by 2 bases, with 9 bases between the two germline ends. The length of the CDR3 is 14 residues. The CDR3 nucleotides read TGTGCCAGCAGTTTACCCAGCTCCAACTATGGCTACACCTTC. It is translated as CASSLPSSNYGYTF.

The chain employs TRBV30 and TRBJ2-5, with D perhaps being TRBD1 or TRBD2 (5 bases each). The germline V gene encodes CDR1 GTSNPN and CDR2 SVGIG (reference sequence). The CDR3 is 15 residues long. The V and J ends lost 0 bases and 4 bases respectively, with 15 bases between them. This CDR3 is CAWSVLGHLAETQYF. CDR3 coding DNA: TGTGCCTGGAGTGTACTAGGACATCTTGCAGAGACCCAGTACTTC.

The V call is TRBV27, the J call TRBJ2-2, with unresolved D. With 5 bases removed from V and 7 bases from J, the gap between germline ends came to 17 bases. Germline V lookup: CDR1 MNHEY, CDR2 SMNVEV (reference sequence). The CDR3 has 15 amino acids. For the CDR3, the DNA is TGTGCCAGCAGTCCCTCCCGGGTTCAAGGCGGGGAGCTGTTTTTT. This codes for CASSPSRVQGGELFF.

The rearrangement links TRBV9 to TRBJ2-3; 10 bases fit TRBD2. The CDR3 loop spans 17 amino acids. Germline trimming cut 2 bases from V and 2 bases from J; bases unmatched to any gene: 8. The germline V gene has CDR1 SGDLS and CDR2 YYNGEE. CDR3 amino acids: CASSVKAGGRVTDTQYF. CDR3 bases: TGTGCCAGCAGCGTTAAAGCGGGAGGGCGTGTCACAGATACGCAGTATTTT.

This clone occurred once. The chain combines TRBV10-3 with TRBJ2-5; TRBD1 is a possible D gene (5 bases). The CDR3 totals 14 residues. Germline V gene lookup returns CDR1 ENHRY and CDR2 SYGVKD. The V and J ends lost 6 bases and 2 bases respectively, with 13 bases between them. CDR3 region: CAIRKGQEQETQYF. Written as DNA, the CDR3 is TGTGCCATCAGGAAAGGACAAGAACAAGAGACCCAGTACTTC.